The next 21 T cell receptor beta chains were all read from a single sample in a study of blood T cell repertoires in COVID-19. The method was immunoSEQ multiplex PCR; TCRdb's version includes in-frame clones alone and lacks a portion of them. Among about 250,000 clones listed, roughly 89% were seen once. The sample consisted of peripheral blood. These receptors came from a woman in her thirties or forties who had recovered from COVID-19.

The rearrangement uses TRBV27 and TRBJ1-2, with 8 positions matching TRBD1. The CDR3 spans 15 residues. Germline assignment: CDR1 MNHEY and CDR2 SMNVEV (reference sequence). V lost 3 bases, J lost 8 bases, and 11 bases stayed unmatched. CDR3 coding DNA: TGTGCCAGCAGTTTTTCCTTCAGGGGGCATTGGGGCTACACCTTC. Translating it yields CASSFSFRGHWGYTF.

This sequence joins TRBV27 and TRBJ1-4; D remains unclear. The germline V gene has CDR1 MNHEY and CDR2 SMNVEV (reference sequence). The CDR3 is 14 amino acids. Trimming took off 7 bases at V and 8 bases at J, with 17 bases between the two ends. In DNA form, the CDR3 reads TGTGCCAGCAATCCGGGCCGCGGAGGGGAAAAACTGTTTTTT. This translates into CASNPGRGGEKLFF.

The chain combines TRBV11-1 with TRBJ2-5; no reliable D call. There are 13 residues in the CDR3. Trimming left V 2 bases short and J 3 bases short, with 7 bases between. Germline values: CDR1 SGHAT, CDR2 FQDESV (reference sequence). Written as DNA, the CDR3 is TGTGCCAGCAGCTTACGAGTTAAAGAGACCCAGTACTTC. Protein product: CASSLRVKETQYF. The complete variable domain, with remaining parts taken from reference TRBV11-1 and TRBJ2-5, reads EAEVAQSPRYKITEKSQAVAFWCDPISGHATLYWYRQILGQGPELLVQFQDESVVDDSQLPKDRFSAERLKGVDSTLKIQPAELGDSAMYLCASSLRVKETQYFGPGTRLLVL.

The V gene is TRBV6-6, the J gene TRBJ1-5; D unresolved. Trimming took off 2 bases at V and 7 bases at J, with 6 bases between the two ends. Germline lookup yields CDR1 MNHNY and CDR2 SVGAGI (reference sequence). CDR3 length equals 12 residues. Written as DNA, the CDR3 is TGTGCCAGCAGTTACGTCCGGCAGCCCCAGCATTTT. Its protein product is CASSYVRQPQHF.

The CDR3 DNA reads as TGCGCCAGCAGCCTCTTAGGACAGGGTGGGACTGAAGCTTTCTTT. Its translation: CASSLLGQGGTEAFF. This sequence joins TRBV5-1 and TRBJ1-1, with TRBD1 identical over 8 bases. After removal of 4 bases from V and 5 bases from J, the junction contained 10 bases not matched to a gene. The CDR3 extends over 15 amino acids. Germline CDR1 SGHRS, CDR2 YFSETQ.

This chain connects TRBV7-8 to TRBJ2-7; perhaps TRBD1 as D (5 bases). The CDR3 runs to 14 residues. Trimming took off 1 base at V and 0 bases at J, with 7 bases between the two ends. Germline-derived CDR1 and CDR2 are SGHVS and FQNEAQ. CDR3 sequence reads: CASSLDRTSYEQYV. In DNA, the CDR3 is TGTGCCAGCAGCTTAGACAGGACCTCCTACGAGCAGTACGTC.

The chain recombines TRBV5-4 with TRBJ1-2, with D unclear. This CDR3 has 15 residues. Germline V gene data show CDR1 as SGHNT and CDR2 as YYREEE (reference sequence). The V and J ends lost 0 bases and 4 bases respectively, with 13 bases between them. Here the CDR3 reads CASSLVTEEGYGYTF. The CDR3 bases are TGTGCCAGCAGCTTGGTTACAGAAGAAGGCTATGGCTACACCTTC.

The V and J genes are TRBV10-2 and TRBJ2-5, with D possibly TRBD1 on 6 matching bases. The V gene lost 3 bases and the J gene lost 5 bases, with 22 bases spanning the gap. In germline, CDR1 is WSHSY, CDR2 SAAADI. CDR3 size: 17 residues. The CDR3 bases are TGCGCCAGCAGTGACCCAGACACACGGGACATCGGGGAGACCCAGTACTTC. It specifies CASSDPDTRDIGETQYF.

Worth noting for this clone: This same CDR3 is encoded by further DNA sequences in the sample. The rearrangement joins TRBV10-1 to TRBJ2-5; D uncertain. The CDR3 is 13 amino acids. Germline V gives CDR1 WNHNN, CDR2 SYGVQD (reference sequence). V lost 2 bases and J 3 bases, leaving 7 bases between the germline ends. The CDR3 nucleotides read TGCGCCAGCAGTGAGGGCGGAGAAGAGACCCAGTACTTC. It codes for CASSEGGEETQYF.

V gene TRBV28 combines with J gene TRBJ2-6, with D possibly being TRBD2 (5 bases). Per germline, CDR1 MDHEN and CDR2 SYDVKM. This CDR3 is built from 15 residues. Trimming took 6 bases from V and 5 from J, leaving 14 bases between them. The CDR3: CASSGPGSRANVLTF. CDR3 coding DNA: TGTGCCAGCAGCGGCCCGGGGTCTCGGGCCAACGTCCTGACTTTC.

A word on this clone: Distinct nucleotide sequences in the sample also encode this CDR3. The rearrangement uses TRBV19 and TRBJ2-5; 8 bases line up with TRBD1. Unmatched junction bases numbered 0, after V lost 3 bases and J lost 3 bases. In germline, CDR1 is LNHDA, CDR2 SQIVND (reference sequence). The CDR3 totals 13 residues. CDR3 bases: TGTGCCAGTAGTATGGACAGGGAAGAGACCCAGTACTTC. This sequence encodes CASSMDREETQYF.

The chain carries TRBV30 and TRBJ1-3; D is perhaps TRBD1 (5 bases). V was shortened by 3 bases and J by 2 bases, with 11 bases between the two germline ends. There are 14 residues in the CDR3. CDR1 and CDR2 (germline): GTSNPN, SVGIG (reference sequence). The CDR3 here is CAWRRRDPGNTIYF. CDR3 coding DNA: TGTGCCTGGAGACGCAGGGATCCTGGAAACACCATATATTTT.

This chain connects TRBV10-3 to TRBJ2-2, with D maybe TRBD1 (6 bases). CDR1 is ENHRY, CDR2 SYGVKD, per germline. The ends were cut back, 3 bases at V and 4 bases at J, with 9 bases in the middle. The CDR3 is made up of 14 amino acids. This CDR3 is CAISDQGSTGELFF. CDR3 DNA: TGTGCCATCAGTGATCAGGGGAGCACCGGGGAGCTGTTTTTT.

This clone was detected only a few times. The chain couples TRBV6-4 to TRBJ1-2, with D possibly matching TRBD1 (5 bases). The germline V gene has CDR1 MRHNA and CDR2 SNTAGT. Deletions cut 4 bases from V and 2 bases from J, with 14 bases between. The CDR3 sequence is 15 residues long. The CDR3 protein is CASSVEQGGNYGYTF. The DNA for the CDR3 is TGTGCCAGCAGTGTGGAGCAGGGAGGGAACTATGGCTACACCTTC.

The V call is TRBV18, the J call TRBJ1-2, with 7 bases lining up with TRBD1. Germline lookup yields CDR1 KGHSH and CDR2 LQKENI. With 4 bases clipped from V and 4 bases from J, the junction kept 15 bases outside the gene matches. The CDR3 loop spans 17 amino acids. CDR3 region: CASSLSRTGESLYGYTF. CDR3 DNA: TGTGCCAGCTCACTCTCAAGGACAGGAGAGTCTCTCTATGGCTACACCTTC.

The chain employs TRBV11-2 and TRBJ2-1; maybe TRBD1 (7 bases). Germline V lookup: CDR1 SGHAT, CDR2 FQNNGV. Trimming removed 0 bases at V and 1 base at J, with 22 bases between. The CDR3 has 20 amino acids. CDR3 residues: CASSLDPDRPGLASYNEQFF. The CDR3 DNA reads TGTGCCAGCAGCTTAGATCCGGACAGGCCGGGACTCGCATCCTACAATGAGCAGTTCTTC.

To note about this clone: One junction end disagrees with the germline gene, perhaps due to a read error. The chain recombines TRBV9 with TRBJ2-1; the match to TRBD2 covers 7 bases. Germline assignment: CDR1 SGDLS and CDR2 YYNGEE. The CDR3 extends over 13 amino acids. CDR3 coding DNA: TGTGCCAGCAGCGTAGGAGTGGGGGACTATGAACTCTTC. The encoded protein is CASSVGVGDYELF.

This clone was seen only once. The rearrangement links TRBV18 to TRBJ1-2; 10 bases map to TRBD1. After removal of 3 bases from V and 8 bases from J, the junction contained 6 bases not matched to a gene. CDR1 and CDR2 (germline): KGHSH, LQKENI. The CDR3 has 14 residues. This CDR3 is CASSPDRGQVGYTF. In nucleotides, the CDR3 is TGTGCCAGCTCACCCGACAGGGGGCAGGTGGGCTACACCTTC.

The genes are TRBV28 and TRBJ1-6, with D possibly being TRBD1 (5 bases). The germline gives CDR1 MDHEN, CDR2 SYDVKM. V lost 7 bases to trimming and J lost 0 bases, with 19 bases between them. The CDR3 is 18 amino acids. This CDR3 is CASIGSGTTSSYNSPLHF. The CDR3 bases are TGTGCCAGCATTGGCTCCGGGACTACCAGCTCCTATAATTCACCCCTCCACTTT.

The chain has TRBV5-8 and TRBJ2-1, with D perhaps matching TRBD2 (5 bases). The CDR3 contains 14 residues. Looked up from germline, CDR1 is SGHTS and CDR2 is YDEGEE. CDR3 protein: CATGLGRPYNEQFF. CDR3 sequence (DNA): TGTGCTACCGGGTTAGGGAGACCCTACAATGAGCAGTTCTTC.

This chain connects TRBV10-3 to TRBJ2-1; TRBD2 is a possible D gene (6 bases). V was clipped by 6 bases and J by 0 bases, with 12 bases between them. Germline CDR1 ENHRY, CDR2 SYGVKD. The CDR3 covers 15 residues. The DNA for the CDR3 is TGTGCCATCAGGGGGCGGGATGACTCCTACAATGAGCAGTTCTTC. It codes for CAIRGRDDSYNEQFF.